This TCR beta chain originates from a study of T cells in Graves' hyperthyroidism and ophthalmopathy. General observations from the study: Separation of ophthalmopathy from stable hyperthyroidism was achieved by a 13 V-J model.

Using RNA transcripts as the source, TCR beta CDR3 regions were amplified. Researchers ran a first-round RT-PCR on the TCR CDR3 using the HTBI primer set. From the multiplex PCR reads, TCRdb called clonotypes with MiXCR, one entry per CDR3 protein. The sample lists approximately 200,000 distinct CDR3 sequences, around 16% occurring once. CDR3 length equals 13 residues. Germline V gene lookup returns CDR1 LNHDA and CDR2 SQIVND (reference sequence). The V end lost 3 bases, the J end lost 9 bases, and 12 bases lay between the germline ends. This clonotype has only a few counts. Its antigen is not identified. The patients, who ranged from 18 to 65 in age, presented with newly diagnosed hyperthyroidism lasting under 2 months.

The chain has TRBV19 and TRBJ2-1, with D possibly being TRBD2 (5 bases). The sequence was obtained from a man aged 35 to 55 with Graves' hyperthyroidism. Sequenced input: blood. CDR3 in amino acids: CASSIRGEGEQFF. CDR3 in DNA: TGTGCCAGTAGTATCCGGGGTGAGGGTGAGCAGTTCTTC. Full variable domain (outside the CDR3, taken from reference TRBV19 and TRBJ2-1): DGGITQSPKYLFRKEGQNVTLSCEQNLNHDAMYWYRQDPGQGLRLIYYSQIVNDFQKGDIAEGYSVSREKKESFPLTVTSAQKNPTAFYLCASSIRGEGEQFFGPGTRLTVL.